The rows below give T cell receptor beta chains drawn from one sample of a study of blood T cell repertoires in COVID-19. TCRdb keeps only in-frame clones here, not all; method: immunoSEQ multiplex PCR. The sample lists approximately 200,000 clones, 65% to 90% occurring once. The sample was PBMCs or T cells enriched from blood (not recorded which). These receptors were obtained from a woman in her twenties or thirties who had been exposed to COVID-19. Both conserved end residues are part of each CDR3. The order of the fields is J gene, V gene, clone size, D gene, CDR3 protein, CDR3 DNA. The D gene is left open where the match is weak. Rows may omit the clone size; those that give it use once, few, many or a size class.

TRBJ1-4 TRBV11-2 once - CASSLRRGGINEKLFF TGTGCCAGCAGCTTAAGGCGGGGGGGCATTAATGAAAAACTGTTTTTT
TRBJ2-1 TRBV9 - TRBD2 CASSVRGLAGSHNEQFF TGTGCCAGCAGCGTGAGGGGACTAGCGGGGTCCCACAATGAGCAGTTCTTC
TRBJ1-5 TRBV19 - - CASSTRVNSNQPQHF TGTGCCAGTAGTACCAGGGTTAATAGCAATCAGCCCCAGCATTTT
TRBJ1-1 TRBV25-1 few - CATSQEGENTEAFF TGTGCCACCTCCCAGGAGGGAGAGAACACTGAAGCTTTCTTT
TRBJ2-7 TRBV6-5 - TRBD2 CASSYNGGVLYEQYF TGTGCCAGCAGTTACAATGGGGGGGTACTCTACGAGCAGTACTTC
TRBJ1-2 TRBV7-8 - - CASSLAPTEAYGYTF TGTGCCAGCAGCTTAGCGCCGACAGAGGCTTATGGCTACACCTTC
TRBJ2-3 TRBV7-3 - - CASSPSGTDTQYF TGTGCCAGCAGCCCAAGCGGCACAGATACGCAGTATTTT
TRBJ1-2 TRBV29-1 - TRBD1 CSVVTGSYGYTF TGCAGCGTAGTGACAGGGAGCTATGGCTACACCTTC
TRBJ1-3 TRBV3-1/TRBV3-2 once - CASSLGGFSGNTIYF TGTGCCAGCAGCCTGGGGGGGTTCTCTGGAAACACCATATATTTT
TRBJ1-1 TRBV29-1 - - CSVYTPKDRRGIWNTEAFF TGCAGCGTCTACACACCCAAAGACAGGCGGGGGATTTGGAACACTGAAGCTTTCTTT
TRBJ2-1 TRBV5-1 few - CASSLAASGSHNEQFF TGCGCCAGCAGCTTGGCGGCTAGTGGATCGCACAATGAGCAGTTCTTC
TRBJ1-1 TRBV18 - - CASSPGRVNTEAFF TGTGCCAGCTCACCTGGCAGGGTGAACACTGAAGCTTTCTTT
TRBJ2-3 TRBV11-3 - - CASSKGAVTDTQYF TGTGCCAGCAGCAAAGGGGCAGTCACAGATACGCAGTATTTT
TRBJ1-3 TRBV29-1 - - CSVGLDSSGNTIYF TGCAGCGTTGGTTTGGACAGCTCTGGAAACACCATATATTTT
TRBJ1-4 TRBV7-2 - TRBD1 CASSRDSSNEKLFF TGTGCCAGCAGCCGGGACAGTTCTAATGAAAAACTGTTTTTT
TRBJ2-2 TRBV24-1 - TRBD1 CATSDSGQGGTGELFF TGTGCCACCAGTGATAGCGGACAGGGGGGCACCGGGGAGCTGTTTTTT
TRBJ1-1 TRBV10-3 - TRBD1 CAIRDRQGAPGTEAFF TGTGCCATCAGGGACCGACAGGGGGCGCCGGGCACTGAAGCTTTCTTT
TRBJ2-2 TRBV6-5 - - CASSYSVGETTGELFF TGTGCCAGCAGTTACTCGGTTGGGGAGACCACCGGGGAGCTGTTTTTT
TRBJ2-1 TRBV7-9 once - CASTPTGSSYNEQFF TGTGCCAGCACCCCAACCGGGAGCTCCTACAATGAGCAGTTCTTC
TRBJ1-6 TRBV5-4 - - CASSFDSHNNSPLHF TGTGCCAGCAGCTTTGACAGCCATAATAATTCACCCCTCCACTTT
TRBJ1-2 TRBV24-1 - - CARPPGGYTF TGTGCCAGACCACCGGGGGGCTACACCTTC
TRBJ2-7 TRBV14 - TRBD1 CASSRTWTGSEQYF TGTGCCAGCAGCCGGACCTGGACAGGGAGCGAGCAGTACTTC